The clone carrying this T cell receptor beta chain has just a few counts. As yet, its antigen is unknown. V dropped 10 bases and J dropped 6 bases, with 13 bases sitting between them. There are 12 residues in the CDR3. The V gene's germline CDR1 is MNHNS and CDR2 SASEGT. Method: immunoSEQ multiplex PCR; TCRdb's copy keeps in-frame clones and lacks some. This table has tens of thousands of clones, 90% appearing once. The data are from a study of OX40 agonist ivuxolimab in advanced cancers. Study as a whole: Patients received ivuxolimab, an agonistic anti-OX40 (CD134) antibody. Patients in the trial were receiving intravenous ivuxolimab every 2 weeks, at doses of 0.01 to 10 mg/kg. The eligibility criteria allowed prior anti-PD-1, anti-PD-L1 or anti-CTLA-4 therapy, and 30% to 45% had some. Study findings and constraints: In general, CD8+ T cells held more expanded clones than CD4+ did, on average.

V and J are TRBV6-1 and TRBJ2-1; perhaps TRBD1 as D (5 bases). The source is an adult with an advanced solid tumor such as melanoma, head and neck, liver or kidney cancer. Source: CD4+ or CD8+ T cells sorted from blood, taken in a trial of the OX40 agonist ivuxolimab. DNA for the CDR3: TGTGCCACCTACAGGAATACCAATGAGCAGTTCTTC. Residues: CATYRNTNEQFF.